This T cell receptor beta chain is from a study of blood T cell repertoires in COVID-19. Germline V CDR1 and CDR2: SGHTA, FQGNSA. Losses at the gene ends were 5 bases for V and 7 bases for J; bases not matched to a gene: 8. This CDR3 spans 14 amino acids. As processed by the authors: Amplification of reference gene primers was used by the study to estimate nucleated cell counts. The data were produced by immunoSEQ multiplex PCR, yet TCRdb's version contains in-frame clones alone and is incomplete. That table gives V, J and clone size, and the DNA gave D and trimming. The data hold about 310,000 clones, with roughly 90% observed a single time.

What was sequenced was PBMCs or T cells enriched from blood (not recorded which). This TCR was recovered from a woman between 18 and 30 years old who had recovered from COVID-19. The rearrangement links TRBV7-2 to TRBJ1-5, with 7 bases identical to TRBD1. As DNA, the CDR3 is TGTGCCAGCAGCGGAGGGGGCTACGGGCAGCCCCAGCATTTT. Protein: CASSGGGYGQPQHF. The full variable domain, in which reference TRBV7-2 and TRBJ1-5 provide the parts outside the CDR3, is GAGVSQSPSNKVTEKGKDVELRCDPISGHTALYWYRQSLGQGLEFLIYFQGNSAPDKSGLPSDRFSAERTGGSVSTLTIQRTQQEDSAVYLCASSGGGYGQPQHFGDGTRLSIL.